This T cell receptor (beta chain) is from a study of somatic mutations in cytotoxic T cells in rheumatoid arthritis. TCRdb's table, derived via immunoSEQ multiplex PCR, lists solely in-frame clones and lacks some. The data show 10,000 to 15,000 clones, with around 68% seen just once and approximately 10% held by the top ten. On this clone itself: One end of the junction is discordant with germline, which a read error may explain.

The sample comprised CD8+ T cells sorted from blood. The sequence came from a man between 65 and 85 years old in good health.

CDR3 sequence reads: CASSSDHQGTQYF. The DNA for the CDR3 is TGCGCCAGCAGCTCGGACCACCAAGGGACCCAGTACTTC. J is TRBJ2-5 and V is TRBV10-1, with D uncertain. The germline gives CDR1 WNHNN, CDR2 SYGVQD (reference sequence). The CDR3 loop spans 13 amino acids.